This T cell receptor (beta chain) originates from a study of T cells in Graves' hyperthyroidism and ophthalmopathy. This clonotype has a count of ten or more. RNA transcripts yielded amplified TCR beta CDR3 regions. The study used the HTBI primer set for a first-round RT-PCR of the TCR CDR3. TCRdb processed the multiplex PCR reads anew with MiXCR; each CDR3 protein has one entry. There are more than 300,000 distinct CDR3 sequences in the sample; roughly 17% occur only once, and around a third lies in the top ten. The receptor was isolated from a woman in her 30s with Graves' hyperthyroidism that later progressed to Graves' ophthalmopathy. Sequencing used blood.

The CDR3 region has the DNA TGTGCCAGCAAGCCAACCCTCTCCTACAATGAGCAGTTCTTC. Amino acids: CASKPTLSYNEQFF. The V call is TRBV6-1, the J call TRBJ2-1; no clear D gene. The CDR3 sequence is 14 residues long. V was clipped by 7 bases and J by 0 bases, with 10 bases between them. The V gene's germline CDR1 is MNHNS and CDR2 SASEGT.